The 19 T cell receptor beta chains in this list originate from one sample, sequenced in a study of T-cell reconstitution after alpha-beta-depleted transplantation in children. During its preparation, the TCRbeta library received unique molecular identifiers. TCRdb reanalysed the PCR reads using MiXCR and keeps one entry per CDR3 protein. Among hundreds of thousands of distinct CDR3 sequences, 10% to 15% were seen once, and the ten largest hold 2.2%. This sample comprised PBMCs, mostly from graft donor cells, obtained 360 days after TCRalphabeta/CD19-depleted stem cell transplant. The source is a male patient younger than 18 who had a stem cell transplant for acute myeloid leukemia, so the T cells may come from the graft donor.

Ten or more counts support this clonotype. The genes are TRBV9 and TRBJ2-3; TRBD2 agrees at 10 bases. The CDR3 consists of 18 residues. Germline CDR1 and CDR2: SGDLS and YYNGEE. Trimming took 4 bases from V and 1 from J; bases not matched to a gene: 12. The DNA for the CDR3 is TGTGCCAGCAGCAGGACAGGGATCGGGACTAGCGGCACAGATACGCAGTATTTT. It yields the protein CASSRTGIGTSGTDTQYF.

Ten or more counts support this clonotype. The V and J genes are TRBV20-1 and TRBJ2-1; 8 bases map to TRBD2. The germline V gene has CDR1 DFQATT and CDR2 SNEGSKA (reference sequence). V lost 0 bases, J lost 0 bases, and 4 bases stayed unmatched. CDR3 length: 16 amino acids. CDR3 sequence: CSARDGGRSSYNEQFF. The CDR3, as DNA: TGCAGTGCTAGAGATGGCGGGAGGAGCTCCTACAATGAGCAGTTCTTC.

In its sample, this clonotype was seen a few times. The J gene is TRBJ2-1, the V gene TRBV12-3 or TRBV12-4; D remains unclear. The CDR3 contains 13 residues. V was cut by 6 bases and J by 8 bases, with 14 bases left in between. The CDR3 bases are TGTGCCAGCAGCCACCGAGGCCTGTATGAGCAGTTCTTC. This encodes CASSHRGLYEQFF.

The rearrangement uses TRBV5-1 and TRBJ2-7; 9 bases agree with TRBD2. V shed 2 bases and J 2 bases; nucleotides not matched to a gene: 8. The germline V gene has CDR1 SGHRS and CDR2 YFSETQ. The CDR3 length is 16 residues. Written as DNA, the CDR3 is TGCGCCAGCAGCTTATCGTCGACTAGCGGAGCCTACGAGCAGTACTTC. Its protein product is CASSLSSTSGAYEQYF.

This sequence joins TRBV12-3 or TRBV12-4 and TRBJ1-1; D gene uncertain. Trimming left V 5 bases short and J 1 base short, with 14 bases between. This CDR3 has 15 residues. The CDR3 DNA reads TGTGCCAGCAGTGTGCTAGGAGGGCCGAACACTGAAGCTTTCTTT. Its translation is CASSVLGGPNTEAFF.

This clonotype appeared many times. V usage is TRBV28 and J usage is TRBJ1-1; 8 bases map to TRBD1. The CDR3 extends over 14 amino acids. The V gene end was trimmed by 4 bases and the J gene end by 6 bases; junction bases not matched to a gene: 7. Germline CDR1 is MDHEN and CDR2 is SYDVKM. The CDR3 DNA follows: TGTGCCAGCAGTTCCCCAGGGGGCTTCGCTGAAGCTTTCTTT. Translating gives CASSSPGGFAEAFF.

This clonotype showed up just a few times. The CDR3 DNA follows: TGCGCCAGCAGCTTAGCGGTCGCCAACTACAATGAGCAGTTCTTC. Protein sequence: CASSLAVANYNEQFF. The chain combines TRBV5-1 with TRBJ2-1, with a tentative D call TRBD2 (5 bases). From germline, CDR1 is SGHRS and CDR2 YFSETQ. Trimming left V 2 bases short and J 3 bases short, with 12 bases between. The CDR3 runs 15 residues. Full variable domain (outside the CDR3, taken from reference TRBV5-1 and TRBJ2-1): KAGVTQTPRYLIKTRGQQVTLSCSPISGHRSVSWYQQTPGQGLQFLFEYFSETQRNKGNFPGRFSGRQFSNSRSEMNVSTLELGDSALYLCASSLAVANYNEQFFGPGTRLTVL.

This clonotype was detected a few times. The rearrangement joins TRBV12-3 or TRBV12-4 to TRBJ2-3; D gene uncertain. The germline V and J ends were trimmed by 2 bases and 2 bases, with 17 bases remaining between them. CDR3 length equals 17 residues. As DNA, the CDR3 is TGTGCCAGCAGTTTACTAGTCATCGCACCCCTCACAGATACGCAGTATTTT. Translated, it gives CASSLLVIAPLTDTQYF.

V is TRBV19 and J is TRBJ2-2; D is unresolved. The CDR3 is 14 amino acids. The germline V and J ends were trimmed by 5 bases and 2 bases, with 9 bases remaining between them. Germline assignment: CDR1 LNHDA and CDR2 SQIVND (reference sequence). The CDR3 DNA reads TGTGCCAGTAGTGACGGGCCCAACACCGGGGAGCTGTTTTTT. As protein: CASSDGPNTGELFF.

This clonotype was seen a few times. V usage is TRBV5-6 and J usage is TRBJ1-5; perhaps TRBD1 as D (6 bases). Germline CDR1 and CDR2: SGHDT and YYEEEE. V gave up 4 bases and J gave up 0 bases, with 11 bases separating them. The CDR3 runs 15 residues. The DNA for the CDR3 is TGTGCCAGCAGCGCGGGACACTATAGCAATCAGCCCCAGCATTTT. Translation: CASSAGHYSNQPQHF.

The genes are TRBV7-3 and TRBJ2-3; 7 bases map to TRBD1. The CDR3 is made up of 13 amino acids. The germline V gene encodes CDR1 SGHTA and CDR2 FQGTGA. Losses at the gene ends were 9 bases for V and 4 bases for J; bases not matched to a gene: 7. CDR3 sequence: CASRTGASDTQYF. The CDR3 DNA is TGTGCCAGTCGAACAGGGGCTTCAGATACGCAGTATTTT. Full variable domain (rest looked up from reference TRBV7-3 and TRBJ2-3): GAGVSQTPSNKVTEKGKYVELRCDPISGHTALYWYRQSLGQGPEFLIYFQGTGAADDSGLPNDRFFAVRPEGSVSTLKIQRTERGDSAVYLCASRTGASDTQYFGPGTRLTVL.

In nucleotides, the CDR3 is TGTGCCAGCAGCGTAGCTGGGGGCTATTTGAATTCACCCCTCCACTTT. This sequence encodes CASSVAGGYLNSPLHF. The V and J genes are TRBV9 and TRBJ1-6; D may be TRBD1 (6 bases). CDR3 size: 16 residues. V lost 0 bases and J lost 7, with 14 bases in between. Germline assignment: CDR1 SGDLS and CDR2 YYNGEE. The full variable domain, completed using reference TRBV9 and TRBJ1-6, is DSGVTQTPKHLITATGQRVTLRCSPRSGDLSVYWYQQSLDQGLQFLIQYYNGEERAKGNILERFSAQQFPDLHSELNLSSLELGDSALYFCASSVAGGYLNSPLHFGNGTRLTVT.

This chain joins TRBV7-3 and TRBJ2-1, with a tentative D call TRBD2 (6 bases). The CDR3 sequence is 17 residues long. V was shortened by 5 bases and J by 10 bases, with 27 bases between the two germline ends. Germline V lookup: CDR1 SGHTA, CDR2 FQGTGA. CDR3 nucleotides: TGTGCCAGCAGCCTCAGAGGGAGCGGGTGGTTGACAATGGAGCAGTTCTTC. Translation: CASSLRGSGWLTMEQFF.

This clonotype came up a few times. The genes are TRBV2 and TRBJ2-3; D call uncertain. V was shortened by 7 bases and J by 1 base, with 12 bases between the two germline ends. CDR1 SNHLY and CDR2 FYNNEI come from the germline V gene. This CDR3 is built from 14 residues. The CDR3 reads CASIAEIGTDTQYF. CDR3 DNA sequence: TGTGCCAGCATCGCGGAGATTGGCACAGATACGCAGTATTTT.

This clonotype was observed a handful of times. The V and J genes are TRBV29-1 and TRBJ2-2; D unresolved. V dropped 5 bases and J dropped 3 bases, with 10 bases sitting between them. Germline V gives CDR1 SQVTM, CDR2 ANQGSEA. This CDR3 is built from 13 residues. The CDR3 DNA sequence: TGCAGCGTTCGAAGGCAATACACCGGGGAGCTGTTTTTT. Translated, it gives CSVRRQYTGELFF.

The chain couples TRBV5-1 to TRBJ2-2; unclear D gene. The length of the CDR3 is 15 residues. Trimming cost V 6 bases and J 4 bases, with 16 bases left between them. Germline-derived CDR1 and CDR2 are SGHRS and YFSETQ. CDR3 sequence reads: CASILAPRATGELFF. CDR3 bases: TGCGCCAGCATCCTGGCCCCTAGAGCCACCGGGGAGCTGTTTTTT.

This clonotype appeared many times. The chain joins TRBV6-5 to TRBJ2-3; D not resolved. The CDR3 is 12 residues long. The germline V gene has CDR1 MNHEY and CDR2 SVGAGI. V lost 7 bases, J lost 2 bases, and 7 bases lay in between. For the CDR3, the DNA is TGTGCCAGCAAAGGGCTCACAGATACGCAGTATTTT. Translated: CASKGLTDTQYF.

This clonotype has a handful of counts. This rearrangement joins TRBV20-1 to TRBJ2-1; 12 bases match TRBD2. CDR3 length: 13 amino acids. Germline CDR1 and CDR2: DFQATT and SNEGSKA (reference sequence). Losses at the gene ends were 6 bases for V and 11 bases for J; bases not matched to a gene: 8. As DNA, the CDR3 is TGCAGTGCAACGGGGACTAGCGGGTTGAAGCAGTTCTTC. It is translated as CSATGTSGLKQFF.

This clonotype was recorded a few times. The chain carries TRBV4-3 and TRBJ2-1, with 9 bases identical to TRBD2. The trim removed 0 bases at V and 5 bases at J, leaving 2 bases unmatched. This CDR3 is built from 15 residues. Germline V gene sequence: CDR1 LGHNA, CDR2 YSLEER. The chain's CDR3 is CASSQDLAGNNEQFF. CDR3 sequence (DNA): TGCGCCAGCAGCCAAGACCTAGCGGGAAACAATGAGCAGTTCTTC.